This TCR beta chain was observed in a study of molecular identifiers for immune sequencing clone quantification. Germline CDR1 is SGHVS and CDR2 is FQNEAQ. V was clipped by 0 bases and J by 5 bases, with 4 bases between them. The CDR3 covers 13 residues. The table lists this clonotype with many counts. TCRdb reprocessed the PCR reads via MiXCR and lists one record per CDR3 protein. The sample yields 70,000 to 90,000 distinct CDR3 sequences, 21% seen once. The origin of this receptor is a human donor in good health. Some libraries in this study had Jurkat cell RNA spiked in. The chain carries TRBV7-8 and TRBJ2-2; no reliable D call. The sample was naive CD8+ T cells from blood, with Jurkat cell RNA spiked in. As to subset: FACS-sorted CD8+CD4-CCR7+CD45RA+ naive T cells. The CDR3 DNA follows: TGTGCCAGCAGCTTAGCGATGACCGGGGAGCTGTTTTTT. Translation gives CASSLAMTGELFF.